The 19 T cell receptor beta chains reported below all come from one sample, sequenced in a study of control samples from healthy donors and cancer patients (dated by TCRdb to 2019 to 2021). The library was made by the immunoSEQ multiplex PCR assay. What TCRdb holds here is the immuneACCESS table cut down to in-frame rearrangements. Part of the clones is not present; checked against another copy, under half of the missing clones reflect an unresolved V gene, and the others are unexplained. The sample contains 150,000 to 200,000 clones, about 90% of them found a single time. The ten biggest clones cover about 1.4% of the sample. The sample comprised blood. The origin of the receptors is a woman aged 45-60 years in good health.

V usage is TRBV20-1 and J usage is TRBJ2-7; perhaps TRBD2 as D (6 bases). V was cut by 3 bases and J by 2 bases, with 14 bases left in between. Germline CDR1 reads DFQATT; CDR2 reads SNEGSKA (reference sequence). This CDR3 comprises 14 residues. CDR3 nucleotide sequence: TGCAGTGCTAGTGAGGGGACTGCGACCTACGAGCAGTACTTC. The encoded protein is CSASEGTATYEQYF.

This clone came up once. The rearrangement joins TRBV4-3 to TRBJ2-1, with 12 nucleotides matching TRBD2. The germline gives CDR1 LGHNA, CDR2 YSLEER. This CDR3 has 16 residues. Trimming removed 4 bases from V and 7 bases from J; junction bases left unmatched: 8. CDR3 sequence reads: CASSLALAGGRNEQFF. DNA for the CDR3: TGCGCCAGCAGCCTAGCCCTAGCGGGAGGGCGAAATGAGCAGTTCTTC.

The CDR3 here is CASTLGGQGAGNEQFF. Here the CDR3 DNA reads TGTGCCAGCACCCTGGGGGGGCAGGGGGCCGGCAATGAGCAGTTCTTC. This rearrangement joins TRBV5-4 to TRBJ2-1; D possibly corresponds to TRBD1 (8 bases). The CDR3 spans 16 residues. V dropped 6 bases and J dropped 6 bases, with 22 bases sitting between them. In germline, CDR1 is SGHNT, CDR2 YYREEE (reference sequence).

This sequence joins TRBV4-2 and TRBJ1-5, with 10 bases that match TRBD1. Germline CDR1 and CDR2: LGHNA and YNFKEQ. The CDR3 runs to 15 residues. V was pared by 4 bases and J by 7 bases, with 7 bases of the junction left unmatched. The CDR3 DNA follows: TGTGCCAGCAGCCGGGGGACAGGGGTCCGACAGCCCCAGCATTTT. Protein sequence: CASSRGTGVRQPQHF.

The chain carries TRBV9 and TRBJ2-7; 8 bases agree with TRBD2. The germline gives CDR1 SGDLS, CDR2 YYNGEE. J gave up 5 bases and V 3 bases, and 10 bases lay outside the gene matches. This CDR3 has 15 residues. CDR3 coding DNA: TGTGCCAGCAGCGCGGCGGGGGGTGGAGGCCACGAGCAGTACTTC. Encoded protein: CASSAAGGGGHEQYF.

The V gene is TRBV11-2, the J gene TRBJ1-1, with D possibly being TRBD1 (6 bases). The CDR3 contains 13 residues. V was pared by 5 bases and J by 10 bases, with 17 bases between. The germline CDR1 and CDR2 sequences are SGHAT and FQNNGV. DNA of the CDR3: TGTGCCAGCAGCCCAGCGGGGGCGCGAGTAGCTTTCTTT. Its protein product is CASSPAGARVAFF.

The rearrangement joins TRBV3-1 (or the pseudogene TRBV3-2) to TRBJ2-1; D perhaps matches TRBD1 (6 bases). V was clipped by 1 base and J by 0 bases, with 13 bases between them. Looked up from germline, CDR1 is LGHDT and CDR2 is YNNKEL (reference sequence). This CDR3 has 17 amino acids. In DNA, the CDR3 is TGTGCCAGCAGCCAAGCGGGCAGGGGTCTCTCCTACAATGAGCAGTTCTTC. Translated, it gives CASSQAGRGLSYNEQFF.

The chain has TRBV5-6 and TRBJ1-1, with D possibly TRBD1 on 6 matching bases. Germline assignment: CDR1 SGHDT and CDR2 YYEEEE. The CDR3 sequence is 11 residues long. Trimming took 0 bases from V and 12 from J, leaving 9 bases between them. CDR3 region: CASSLDRATFF. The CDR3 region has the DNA TGTGCCAGCAGCTTGGACAGGGCAACTTTCTTT.

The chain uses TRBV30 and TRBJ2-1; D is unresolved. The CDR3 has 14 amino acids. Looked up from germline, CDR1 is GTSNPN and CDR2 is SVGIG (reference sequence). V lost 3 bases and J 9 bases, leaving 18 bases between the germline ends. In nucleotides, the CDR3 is TGTGCCTGGAGCCACCTCCCCCCCGGGCCTGAGCAGTTCTTC. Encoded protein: CAWSHLPPGPEQFF.

This CDR3 is CASSRVAGVENEQFF. The CDR3 bases are TGTGCCAGCAGCCGGGTAGCGGGAGTTGAAAATGAGCAGTTCTTC. The J gene is TRBJ2-1, the V gene TRBV4-2; 9 bases fit TRBD2. The CDR3 totals 15 residues. V was clipped by 4 bases and J by 7 bases; unmatched bases: 8. In germline, CDR1 is LGHNA, CDR2 YNFKEQ.

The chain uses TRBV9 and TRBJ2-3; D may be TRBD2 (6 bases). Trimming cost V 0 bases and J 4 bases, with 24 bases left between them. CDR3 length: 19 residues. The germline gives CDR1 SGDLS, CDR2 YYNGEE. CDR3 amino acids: CASSVDVGGVGIGSDTQYF. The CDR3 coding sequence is TGTGCCAGCAGCGTAGATGTGGGAGGAGTTGGGATTGGTTCAGATACGCAGTATTTT.

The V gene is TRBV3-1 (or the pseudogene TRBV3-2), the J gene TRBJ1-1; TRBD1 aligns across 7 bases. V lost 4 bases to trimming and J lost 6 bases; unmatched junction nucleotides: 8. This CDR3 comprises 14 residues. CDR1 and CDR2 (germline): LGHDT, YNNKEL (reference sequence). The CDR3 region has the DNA TGTGCCAGCAGCCCCGCGCCAGGGGGGGCTGAAGCTTTCTTT. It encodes CASSPAPGGAEAFF.

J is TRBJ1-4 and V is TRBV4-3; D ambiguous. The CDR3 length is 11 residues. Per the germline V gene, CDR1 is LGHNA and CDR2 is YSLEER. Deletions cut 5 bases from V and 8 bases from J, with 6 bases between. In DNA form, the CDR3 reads TGCGCCAGCAGCGATGGGGAAAAACTGTTTTTT. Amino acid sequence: CASSDGEKLFF.

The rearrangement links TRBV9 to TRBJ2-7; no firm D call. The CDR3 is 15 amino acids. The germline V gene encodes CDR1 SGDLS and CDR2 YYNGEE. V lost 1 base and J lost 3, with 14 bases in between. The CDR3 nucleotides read TGTGCCAGCAGCGTATACCCGACTCCAAACTACGAGCAGTACTTC. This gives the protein CASSVYPTPNYEQYF.

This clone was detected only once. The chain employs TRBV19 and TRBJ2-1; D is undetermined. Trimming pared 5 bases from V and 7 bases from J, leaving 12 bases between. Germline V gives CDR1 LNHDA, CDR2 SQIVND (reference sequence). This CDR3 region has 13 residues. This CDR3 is CASSARRLNEQFF. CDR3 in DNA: TGTGCCAGTAGTGCCCGCCGGCTGAATGAGCAGTTCTTC.

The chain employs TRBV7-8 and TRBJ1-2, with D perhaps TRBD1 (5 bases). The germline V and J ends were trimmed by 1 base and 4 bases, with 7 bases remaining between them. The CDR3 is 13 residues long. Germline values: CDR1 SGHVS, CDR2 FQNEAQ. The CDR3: CASSLDRFYGYTF. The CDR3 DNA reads TGTGCCAGCAGCTTAGACAGGTTCTATGGCTACACCTTC.

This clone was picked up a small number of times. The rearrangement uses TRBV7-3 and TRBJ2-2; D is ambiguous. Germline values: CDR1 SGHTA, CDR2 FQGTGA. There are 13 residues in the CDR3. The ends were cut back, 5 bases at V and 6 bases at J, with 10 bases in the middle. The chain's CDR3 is CASSQVGSGELFF. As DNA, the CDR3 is TGTGCCAGCAGCCAGGTGGGATCCGGGGAGCTGTTTTTT.

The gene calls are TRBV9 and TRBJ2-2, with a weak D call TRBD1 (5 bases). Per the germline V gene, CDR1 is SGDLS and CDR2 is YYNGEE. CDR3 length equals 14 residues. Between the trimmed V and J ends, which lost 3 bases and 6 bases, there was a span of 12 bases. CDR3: CASSGREGAGELFF. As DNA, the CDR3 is TGTGCCAGCAGCGGCCGCGAAGGGGCCGGGGAGCTGTTTTTT.

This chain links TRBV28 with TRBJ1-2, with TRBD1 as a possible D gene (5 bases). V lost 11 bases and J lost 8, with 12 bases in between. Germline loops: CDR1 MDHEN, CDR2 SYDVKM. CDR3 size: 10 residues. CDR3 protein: CAARRDGYTF. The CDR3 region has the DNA TGTGCCGCCCGGAGGGACGGCTACACCTTC.